Listed here is a single T cell receptor beta chain. The antigen remains unidentified. The germline V and J ends were trimmed by 0 bases and 0 bases, with 10 bases remaining between them. This CDR3 spans 15 amino acids. Germline CDR1 DFQATT, CDR2 SNEGSKA (reference sequence). This sample is drawn from a study of response to subunit inactivated influenza vaccine. Overall study results and limits: Seasonal influenza vaccination, on each occasion, was suggested by the authors to recruit few new T cells.

TCRdb recomputed calls from the RT-PCR reads with MiXCR, one row per CDR3 protein. The sample holds 430,000 or so distinct CDR3 sequences, about 10% seen once. Sequences were derived from PBMCs from blood, sampled more than 35 days after vaccination. This receptor was taken from a man in his fifties or sixties who received an inactivated influenza vaccine. The chain is built from TRBV20-1 and TRBJ2-3; D is undetermined. CDR3 sequence: CSARDPFFSTDTQYF. The CDR3, as DNA: TGCAGTGCTAGAGATCCGTTCTTTAGCACAGATACGCAGTATTTT.